This T cell receptor (beta chain) is drawn from a study of control samples from healthy donors and cancer patients. Libraries were prepared by immunoSEQ multiplex PCR; TCRdb keeps only in-frame clonotypes and omits some of them. The profile shows roughly 100,000 clones, about 86% of them singletons. This CDR3 contains 15 residues. Trimming removed 4 bases from V and 1 base from J; junction bases left unmatched: 5. In germline, CDR1 is MNHEY, CDR2 SVGAGI. The rearrangement links TRBV6-5 to TRBJ2-3; TRBD1 aligns across 7 bases. The sequenced sample was blood. The sequence was collected from a man aged 30 to 45 in good health. The CDR3 sequence is CASSSRQGGTDTQYF. CDR3 in DNA: TGTGCCAGCAGTTCTCGCCAGGGGGGCACAGATACGCAGTATTTT.